This T cell receptor beta chain was identified during a study of cytomegalovirus exposure and HLA in healthy donors (dated by TCRdb to 2016 to 2017). In the study overall: In an earlier analysis of around 540 of the donors, around 290 Gb of sequence data and 100 million or so unique TCR beta sequences from about 190 million T cells were reported. The study aimed to test whether cataloging public T cell receptors could reveal signatures of past pathogen exposure. To predict cytomegalovirus infection status, the study combined high-throughput TCR immunosequencing, statistical association of individual TCRs with disease status, and machine learning. To study patterns of TCR occurrence, a later analysis re-analyzed previously published TCR beta repertoires from several hundred donors and added high-resolution HLA genotyping. Both class I and class II loci were covered by HLA typing, at four-digit resolution. Among over 350 genotyped donors of the cohort, an average of approximately 240,000 unique TCR beta nucleotide sequences were sequenced per donor, roughly 20% of them non-productive. The T cell repertoires of some 700 subjects were profiled by immunosequencing and related to cytomegalovirus serostatus. Roughly 5 DR-DQ haplotypes were handled as single units for association and clustering because linkage in the cohort was strong. Every discovery cohort repertoire had been produced on one sequencing platform. Of the approximately 400 genotyped donors, approximately 83% fell in the genetic ancestry cluster associated with self-reported Caucasian donors. Donor age, sex, ethnicity and CMV serostatus were compiled together with the repertoire data. Rather than drawing on any new phenotypic data, the later analysis identified candidate immune exposures from TCR beta sequences and the way those sequences occurred across donors. Around 320 gigabases of sequencing data and approximately 85 million unique TCR sequences were included in an early release covering several hundred HLA-typed donors. Along with the approximately 620-subject first cohort, a separate validation cohort of about 110 different subjects was used. To decide whether each TCR beta V gene segment behaved as functional or pseudogenic, an earlier analysis of approximately 620 of the donors relied on high-throughput TCR beta sequencing. In a later genetic analysis, genome-wide SNP genotypes for about three fifths of the 666 donors were used, and that subset was treated as a discovery cohort. Typing coverage differed by locus: A, B, C, DRB1 and DQB1 were typed in about 620-630 donors, DQA1 in about 500, DPA1 in over 600, and DPB1 in just under 490. Points the paper makes about the study in general: Presence/absence analyses assumed roughly uniform sequencing depth across donors, an assumption that may not hold. The authors suggested that the approach could potentially be extended to other disease states and immunological phenotypes. In this cohort, only TCR beta chains were sequenced, and detectable features were limited by the absence of alpha or paired-chain data. Because HLA typing was missing for some donors at each locus, association tests included only the typed subset. Cytomegalovirus status was reported to be diagnosed by the classifier with high specificity and sensitivity in both the original and validation cohorts. CMV serostatus was the only immune exposure information available for the cohort. Most TCR sequences were seen in very few donors, while some public TCRs were found in many individuals. In the study, 150 to 200 TCR beta chains were listed as associated with cytomegalovirus. Seventeen rarely observed V segments, including chromosome 9 orphons, were excluded from the earlier analysis of almost 600 of the donors because counts were too low. Correlated functional status among segregating V segments might be attributable to linkage disequilibrium, but an unknown experimental factor could not be ruled out. When HLA alleles, especially DR and DQ, strongly co-occurred, attributing TCR associations to individual alleles was difficult. At a false discovery rate of 0.05, a later analysis linked under 20,000 TCR beta sequences to specific HLA alleles. According to a later genetic analysis, donors in an Asian-associated ancestry cluster had fewer N-insertions in productive TCRs than the approximately 700-donor mean. In a later analysis, HLA-associated TCR beta chains showed more clonal expansion and lower generation probabilities than non-associated chains that were equally common. In a later analysis, most CMV-associated TCR beta chains were found to appear HLA-restricted, with HLA associations seemingly driven largely by CMV exposure. According to a later analysis, TCR association rates differed among HLA loci, with DRB1 alleles showing the most associated TCRs and HLA-C alleles showing the fewest. In vitro tests confirmed that a few of the cytomegalovirus-associated TCR beta chains recognize cytomegalovirus antigens. Several of the top co-occurrence clusters appeared to be linked to parvovirus B19, influenza, CMV and Epstein-Barr virus, according to a later analysis. The sequencing pipeline was judged likely to have produced a cluster of highly shared sequence variants as a technical artifact. V-gene and J-gene trimming of TCR beta chains was associated with a missense DCLRE1C variant in a later genetic analysis, and the association was replicated in an independent cohort. An earlier analysis of some 560 of the donors showed that most TCR beta V segments appeared in productive rearrangements either about 87% or about 30% of the time, which broadly matched IMGT annotations. A further reported finding was that TCR beta sequences accurately predicted the HLA-A and HLA-B alleles for most subjects in the first cohort.

The receptor library was made with the immunoSEQ multiplex PCR assay. For the multiplex PCR, a mixture combining 60 forward primers for TCR Vbeta segments and 13 reverse primers for TCR Jbeta segments was used. A multiplex PCR assay on genomic DNA amplified the CDR3 region of rearranged TCR beta genes. The Illumina HiSeq System was used to sequence the amplified TCR beta libraries as 87-base-pair reads. On the authors' methods: Across the roughly 700 repertoires, a later analysis counted tens of millions of unique TCR beta chains, approximately 10 million of which were shared by at least two donors. A nearest-neighbor algorithm error-corrected the raw reads and collapsed the reads into unique sequences, merging closely related sequences to remove PCR and sequencing errors. CDR3 sequences were aligned to IMGT reference sequences to assign V, D and J gene segments. For a sequence to be retained, a match of at least six nucleotides was required to both a V gene segment and a J gene segment. A rearrangement was called productive if the CDR3 had no stop codons and remained in frame with V and J, and every other rearrangement was called non-productive. Following IMGT convention, CDR3 was defined as the stretch from the second conserved V-encoded cysteine to the conserved J-encoded phenylalanine. In an earlier analysis of approximately 500 of the donors, sequences lacking an unambiguous match to a single V gene segment were excluded. In an earlier analysis of 500 to 750 of the donors, V segments were called functional above 56.7% productive rearrangements and were called segregating when the between-donor standard deviation exceeded 5%. To diagnose cytomegalovirus status from the catalog of TCR beta chain sequences, a statistical classification framework was built. V and J gene assignment, in a later analysis, came from comparing TCR nucleotide sequences with IMGT/GENE-DB human TR gene sequences. Using the TCRdist pipeline, a later analysis assigned CDR3 sequences along with most-parsimonious VDJ recombination scenarios. In a later analysis, each TCR beta chain was defined by its CDR3 amino acid sequence together with its V-gene family, and reads lacking a unique V-gene family were excluded. To address suspected cross-contamination and a sequencing artifact, a later analysis removed around 590 highly shared, low-generation-probability nucleotide sequences. A later analysis calculated a clonal expansion index for each public chain from normalized within-repertoire ranks of inferred template counts. In a later analysis, generation probabilities were computed using a VDJ recombination model fitted to out-of-frame rearrangements, and the results were checked against IGoR. In a later analysis, hypergeometric tests were used to score TCR-TCR, TCR-HLA and TCR-CMV co-occurrence, with a repertoire-size bias correction applied to TCR pairs. False discovery rates were estimated in a later analysis by permuting HLA or CMV assignments 20 times. In a later analysis, co-occurring TCRs were grouped with DBSCAN, and TCRdist sequence similarity was added when clustering was performed within HLA-allele-positive subsets. Repertoires with fewer than 30,000 or more than 120,000 public chains, plus five repertoires with anomalous nucleotide sharing, were excluded from co-occurrence clustering. TCRdb retrieved this table from immuneACCESS and kept in-frame rearrangements only. Not all clones are present; in checked studies, unresolved V genes account for under half, and no reason is known for the remainder. Clone size and the V and J calls come from that table; the DNA yielded D and trimming. The sample contains 150,000 to 200,000 clones, around 80% of them found a single time. In total, the top ten clones hold less than 2% of the sample.

In total, 500 to 700 healthy bone marrow donors made up the cohort. At the time of sampling, all cohort members were nominally healthy, though unrecorded immune exposures were likely present. The donor tested CMV seronegative, placing the donor among the 350 to 400 seronegative members of the cohort. A peripheral blood sample was provided by each donor, and peripheral blood mononuclear cells were used for TCR beta sequencing. Genomic DNA extraction from the blood cell samples was performed with the Qiagen DNeasy Blood Extraction Kit. For this clone: Its antigen remains unidentified. No much larger clone is present one base from it, and per-base qualities are unavailable.

This sequence was found in a middle-aged man in good health and CMV-seronegative. Material for sequencing was PBMCs.

The nucleotide sequence is TGTGCCAGCAGTCGACAGATGAACACTGAAGCTTTCTTT. Its protein product is CASSRQMNTEAFF. The chain is made from TRBV28 and TRBJ1-1; the D gene is perhaps TRBD1, from 5 matching bases. Trimming takes 5 bases from V and 0 bases from J, and the germline ends sit 7 bases apart. From its cysteine to its phenylalanine, the CDR3 spans 13 amino acids. Only the CDR3 DNA is retained, 39 bases long and in frame from the first base. The germline V gene provides CDR1 MDHEN and CDR2 SYDVKM.